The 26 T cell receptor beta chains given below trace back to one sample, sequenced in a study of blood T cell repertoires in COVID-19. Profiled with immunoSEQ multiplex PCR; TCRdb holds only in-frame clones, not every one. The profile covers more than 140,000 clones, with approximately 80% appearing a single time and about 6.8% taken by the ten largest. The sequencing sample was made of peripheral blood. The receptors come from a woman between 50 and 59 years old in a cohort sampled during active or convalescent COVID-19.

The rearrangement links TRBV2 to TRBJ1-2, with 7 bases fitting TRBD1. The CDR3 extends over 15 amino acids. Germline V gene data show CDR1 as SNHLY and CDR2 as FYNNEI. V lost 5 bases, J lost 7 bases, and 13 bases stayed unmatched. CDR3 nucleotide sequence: TGTGCCAGCAGTACACGAGGGGGCGCCTATGGTGGCTACACCTTC. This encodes CASSTRGGAYGGYTF.

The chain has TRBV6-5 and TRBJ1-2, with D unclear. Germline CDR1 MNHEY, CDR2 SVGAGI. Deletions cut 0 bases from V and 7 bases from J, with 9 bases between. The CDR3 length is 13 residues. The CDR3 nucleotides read TGTGCCAGCAGTTACTCGAAATGGCTTGGCTACACCTTC. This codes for CASSYSKWLGYTF.

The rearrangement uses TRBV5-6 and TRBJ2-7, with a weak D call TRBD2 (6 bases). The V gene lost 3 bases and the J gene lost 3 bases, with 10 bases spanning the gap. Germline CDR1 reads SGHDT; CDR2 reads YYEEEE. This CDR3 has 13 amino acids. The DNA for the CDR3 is TGTGCCAGCAGCTGGGGGGACTTCTACGAGCAGTACTTC. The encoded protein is CASSWGDFYEQYF.

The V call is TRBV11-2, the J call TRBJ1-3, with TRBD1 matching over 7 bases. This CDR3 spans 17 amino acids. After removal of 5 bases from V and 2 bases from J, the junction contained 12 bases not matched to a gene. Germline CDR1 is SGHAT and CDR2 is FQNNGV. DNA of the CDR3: TGTGCCAGCAGCCCCAGAGAAGGACAGGACACTGGAAACACCATATATTTT. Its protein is CASSPREGQDTGNTIYF.

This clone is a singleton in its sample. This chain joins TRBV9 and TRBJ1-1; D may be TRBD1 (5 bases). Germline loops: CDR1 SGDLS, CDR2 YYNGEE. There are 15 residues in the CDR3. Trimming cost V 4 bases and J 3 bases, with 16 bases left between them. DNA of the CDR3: TGTGCCAGCAGCCCAAGGAGGGGTGGGGACACTGAAGCTTTCTTT. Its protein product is CASSPRRGGDTEAFF.

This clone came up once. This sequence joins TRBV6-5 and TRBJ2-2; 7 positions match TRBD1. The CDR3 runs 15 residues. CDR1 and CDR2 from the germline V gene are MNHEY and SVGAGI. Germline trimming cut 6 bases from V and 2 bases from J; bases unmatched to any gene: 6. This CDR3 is CASRSTGINTGELFF. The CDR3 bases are TGTGCCAGCAGATCGACAGGGATTAACACCGGGGAGCTGTTTTTT.

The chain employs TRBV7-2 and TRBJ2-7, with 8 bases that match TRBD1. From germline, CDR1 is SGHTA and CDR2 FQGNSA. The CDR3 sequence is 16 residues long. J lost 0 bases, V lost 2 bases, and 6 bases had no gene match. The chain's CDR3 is CASSLSGTGLSYEQYF. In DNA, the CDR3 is TGTGCCAGCAGCTTATCAGGGACAGGCCTCTCCTACGAGCAGTACTTC.

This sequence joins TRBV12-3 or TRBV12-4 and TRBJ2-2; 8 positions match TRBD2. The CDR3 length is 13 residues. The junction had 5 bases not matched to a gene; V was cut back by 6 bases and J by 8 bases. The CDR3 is CASSQRLAGELFF. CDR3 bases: TGTGCCAGCAGCCAACGACTAGCGGGGGAGCTGTTTTTT.

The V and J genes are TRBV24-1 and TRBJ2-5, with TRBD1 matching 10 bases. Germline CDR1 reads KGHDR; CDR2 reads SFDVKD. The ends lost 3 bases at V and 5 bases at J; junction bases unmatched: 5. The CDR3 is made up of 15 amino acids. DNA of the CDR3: TGTGCCACCAGTGATCCCGGGACAGGGGAGGAGACCCAGTACTTC. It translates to CATSDPGTGEETQYF.

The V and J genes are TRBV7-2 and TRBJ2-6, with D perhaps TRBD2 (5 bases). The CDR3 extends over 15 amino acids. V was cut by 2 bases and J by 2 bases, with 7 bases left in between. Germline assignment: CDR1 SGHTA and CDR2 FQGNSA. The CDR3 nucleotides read TGTGCCAGCAGCTTATCCGGGGCTGGGGCCAACGTCCTGACTTTC. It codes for CASSLSGAGANVLTF. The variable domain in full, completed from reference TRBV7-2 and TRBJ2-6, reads GAGVSQSPSNKVTEKGKDVELRCDPISGHTALYWYRQSLGQGLEFLIYFQGNSAPDKSGLPSDRFSAERTGGSVSTLTIQRTQQEDSAVYLCASSLSGAGANVLTFGAGSRLTVL.

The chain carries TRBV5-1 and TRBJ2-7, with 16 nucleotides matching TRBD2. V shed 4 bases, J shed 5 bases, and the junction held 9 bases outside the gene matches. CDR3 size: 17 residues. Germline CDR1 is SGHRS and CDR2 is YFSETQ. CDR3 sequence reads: CASSRPGTSGGDDEQYF. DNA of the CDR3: TGCGCCAGCAGCAGACCCGGGACTAGCGGGGGGGATGACGAGCAGTACTTC.

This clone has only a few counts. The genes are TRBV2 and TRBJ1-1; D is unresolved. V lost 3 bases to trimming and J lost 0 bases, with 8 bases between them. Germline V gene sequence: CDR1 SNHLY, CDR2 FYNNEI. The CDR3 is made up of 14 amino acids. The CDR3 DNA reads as TGTGCCAGCAGTGATCTCGCAGTGAACACTGAAGCTTTCTTT. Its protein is CASSDLAVNTEAFF.

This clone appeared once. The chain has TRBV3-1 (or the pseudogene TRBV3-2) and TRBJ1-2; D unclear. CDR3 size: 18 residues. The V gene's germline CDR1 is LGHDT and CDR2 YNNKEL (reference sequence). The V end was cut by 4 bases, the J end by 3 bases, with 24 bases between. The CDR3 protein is CASSPVLSAGRHDYGYTF. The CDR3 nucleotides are TGTGCCAGCAGCCCAGTTCTTTCGGCAGGCCGACATGACTATGGCTACACCTTC.

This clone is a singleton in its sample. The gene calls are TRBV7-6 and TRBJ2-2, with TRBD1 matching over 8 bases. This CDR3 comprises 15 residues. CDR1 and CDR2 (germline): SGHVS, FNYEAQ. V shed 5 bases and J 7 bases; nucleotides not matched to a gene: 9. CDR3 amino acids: CASSPGQGAVGELFF. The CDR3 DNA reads TGTGCCAGCAGCCCCGGCCAGGGGGCCGTCGGGGAGCTGTTTTTT. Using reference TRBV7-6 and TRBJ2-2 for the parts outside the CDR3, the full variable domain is GAGVSQSPRYKVTKRGQDVALRCDPISGHVSLYWYRQALGQGPEFLTYFNYEAQQDKSGLPNDRFSAERPEGSISTLTIQRTEQRDSAMYRCASSPGQGAVGELFFGEGSRLTVL.

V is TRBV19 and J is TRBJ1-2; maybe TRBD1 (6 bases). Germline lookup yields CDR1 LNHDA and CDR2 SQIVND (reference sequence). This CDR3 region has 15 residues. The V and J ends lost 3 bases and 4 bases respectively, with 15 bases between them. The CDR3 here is CASSIRGKGPYGYTF. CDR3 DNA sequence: TGTGCCAGTAGTATTAGGGGGAAGGGGCCCTATGGCTACACCTTC.

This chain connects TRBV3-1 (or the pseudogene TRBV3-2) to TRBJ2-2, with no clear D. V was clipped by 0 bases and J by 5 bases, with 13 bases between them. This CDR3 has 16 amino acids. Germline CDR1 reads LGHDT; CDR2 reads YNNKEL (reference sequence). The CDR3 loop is CASSQDLVAATGELFF. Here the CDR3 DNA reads TGTGCCAGCAGCCAAGATCTTGTTGCGGCGACCGGGGAGCTGTTTTTT.

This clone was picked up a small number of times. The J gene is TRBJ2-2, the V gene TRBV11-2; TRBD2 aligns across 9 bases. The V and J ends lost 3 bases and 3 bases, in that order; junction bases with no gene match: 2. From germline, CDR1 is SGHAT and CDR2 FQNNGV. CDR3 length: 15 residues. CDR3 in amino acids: CASSLRGGDTGELFF. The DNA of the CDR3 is TGTGCCAGCAGCTTGCGGGGGGGCGACACCGGGGAGCTGTTTTTT.

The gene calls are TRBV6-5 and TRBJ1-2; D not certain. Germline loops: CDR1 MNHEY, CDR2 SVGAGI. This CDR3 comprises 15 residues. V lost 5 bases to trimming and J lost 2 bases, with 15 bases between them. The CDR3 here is CASSKYTGANYGYTF. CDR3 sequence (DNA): TGTGCCAGCAGTAAATACACTGGAGCGAACTATGGCTACACCTTC.

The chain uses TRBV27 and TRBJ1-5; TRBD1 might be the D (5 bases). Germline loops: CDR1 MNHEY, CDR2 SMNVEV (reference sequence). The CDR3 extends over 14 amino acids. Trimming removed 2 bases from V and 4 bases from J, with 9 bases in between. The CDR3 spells CASSLGRGNQPQHF. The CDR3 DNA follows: TGTGCCAGCAGTTTAGGACGGGGGAATCAGCCCCAGCATTTT.

CDR3 in DNA: TGTGCCAGCAGCTTTGGCCATGGCTACACCTTC. This sequence encodes CASSFGHGYTF. The genes are TRBV13 and TRBJ1-2, with D hard to call. Trimming removed 3 bases at V and 6 bases at J, with 5 bases between. The CDR3 consists of 11 residues. CDR1 PRHDT and CDR2 FYEKMQ come from the germline V gene (reference sequence).

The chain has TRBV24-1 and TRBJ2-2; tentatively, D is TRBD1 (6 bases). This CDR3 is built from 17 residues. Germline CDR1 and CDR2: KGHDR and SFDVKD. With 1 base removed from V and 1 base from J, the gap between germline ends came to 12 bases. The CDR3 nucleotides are TGTGCCACCAGTGATTTAGTATCAGGGGTGAACACCGGGGAGCTGTTTTTT. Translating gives CATSDLVSGVNTGELFF.

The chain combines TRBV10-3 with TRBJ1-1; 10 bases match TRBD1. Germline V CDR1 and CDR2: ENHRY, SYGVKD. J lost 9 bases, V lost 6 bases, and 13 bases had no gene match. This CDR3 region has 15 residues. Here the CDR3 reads CAIRTTGTGDPKAFF. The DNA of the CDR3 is TGTGCCATCAGAACCACCGGGACAGGGGACCCCAAAGCTTTCTTT.

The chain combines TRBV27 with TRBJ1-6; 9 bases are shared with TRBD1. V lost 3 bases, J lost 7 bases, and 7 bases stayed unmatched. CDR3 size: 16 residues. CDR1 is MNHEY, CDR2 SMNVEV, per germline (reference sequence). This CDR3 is CASSLYGTGGNSPLHF. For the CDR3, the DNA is TGTGCCAGCAGTTTGTATGGTACAGGGGGCAATTCACCCCTCCACTTT.

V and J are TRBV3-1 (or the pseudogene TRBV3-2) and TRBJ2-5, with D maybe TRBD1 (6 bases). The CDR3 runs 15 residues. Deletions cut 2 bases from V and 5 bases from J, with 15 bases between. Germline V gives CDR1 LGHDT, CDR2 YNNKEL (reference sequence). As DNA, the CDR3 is TGTGCCAGCAGCCAACTTCAGGGGAGTCTGGAGACCCAGTACTTC. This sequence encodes CASSQLQGSLETQYF.

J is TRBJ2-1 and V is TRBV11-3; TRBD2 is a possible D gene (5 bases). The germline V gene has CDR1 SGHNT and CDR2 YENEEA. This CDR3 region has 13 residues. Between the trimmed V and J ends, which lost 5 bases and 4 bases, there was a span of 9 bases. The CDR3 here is CASSPTRYNEQFF. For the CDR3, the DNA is TGTGCCAGCAGCCCCACTAGGTACAATGAGCAGTTCTTC.

This chain's CDR3 is CASSLDEAGTDTQYF. In nucleotides, the CDR3 is TGTGCCAGCAGCTTAGATGAGGCAGGGACAGATACGCAGTATTTT. The chain has TRBV7-9 and TRBJ2-3; possible D gene TRBD1, 5 bases. The germline V gene encodes CDR1 SEHNR and CDR2 FQNEAQ (reference sequence). The CDR3 has 15 residues. The V end was cut by 1 base, the J end by 3 bases, with 11 bases between.